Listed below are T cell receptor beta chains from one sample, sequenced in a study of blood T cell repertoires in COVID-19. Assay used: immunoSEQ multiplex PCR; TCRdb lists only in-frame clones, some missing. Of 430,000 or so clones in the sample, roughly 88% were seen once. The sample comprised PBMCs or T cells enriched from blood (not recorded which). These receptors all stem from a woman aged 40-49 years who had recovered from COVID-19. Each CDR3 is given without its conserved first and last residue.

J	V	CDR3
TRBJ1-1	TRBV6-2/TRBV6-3	ASSYSGQGRPDTEAF
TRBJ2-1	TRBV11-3	ASSPLGGNNNEQF
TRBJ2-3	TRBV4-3	ASSQETSHKDTQY
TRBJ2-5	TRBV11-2	ASSFGTIRTGETQY
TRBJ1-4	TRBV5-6	ASSLGRKEKLF
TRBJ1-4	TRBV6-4	ASSERPGATREKLF
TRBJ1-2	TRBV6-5	ASRYTGEVGGYT
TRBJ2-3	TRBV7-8	ASSLGVAGGLTSTDTQY
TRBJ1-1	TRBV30	AWSKSGNANTEAF
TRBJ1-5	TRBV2	ASSEQGSNQPQH
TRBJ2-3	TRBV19	ASSPQQGSGTDTQY
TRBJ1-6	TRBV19	ASSAPGQGLSSPLH
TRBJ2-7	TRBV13	ASSERTSGTYEQY
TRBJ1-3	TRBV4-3	ASSQDPYRSSGNTIY
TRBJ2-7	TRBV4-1	ASSHPGQGTYEQY
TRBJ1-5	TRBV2	ASSRFGQGKGPQH
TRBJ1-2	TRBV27	ASSSPDRANYGYT
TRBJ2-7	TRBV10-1	ASGGAGGLYEQY
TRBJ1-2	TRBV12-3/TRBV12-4	ASGGLYGYT
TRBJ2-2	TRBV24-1	ATSGQGATGELF
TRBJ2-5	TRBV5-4	ASSQTLATLETQY
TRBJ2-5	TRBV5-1	ASSRLGQGAQETQY
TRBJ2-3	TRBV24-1	ATSDGGMTDTQY
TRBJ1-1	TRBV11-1	ASSLGENTEAF
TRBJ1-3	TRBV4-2	ASSQDGASSGNTIY
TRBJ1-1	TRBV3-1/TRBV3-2	ASSVAWGRGLLNTEAF
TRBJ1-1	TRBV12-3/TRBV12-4	ASSLDRDTEAF
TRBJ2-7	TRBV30	ASAGTGTYEQY
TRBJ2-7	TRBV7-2	ASSRTGTGTREFRYEQY
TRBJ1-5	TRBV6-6	ASIRQAGATSNQPQH
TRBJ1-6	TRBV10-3	ATRSGARDSPLH
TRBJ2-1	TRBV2	ASIDGRYNEQF
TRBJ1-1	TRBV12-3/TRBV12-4	ASSLQGVQAF
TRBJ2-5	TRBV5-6	ASSLAGAKTQY
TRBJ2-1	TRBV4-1	ASSQGTVQYNEQF
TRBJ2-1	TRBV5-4	ASSLQGLSSYNEQF
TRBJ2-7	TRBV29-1	SVGSRDRGYEQY
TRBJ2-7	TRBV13	ASSSYGGRTASGRGEQY
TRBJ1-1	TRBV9	ASSVGPTTGGAEAF
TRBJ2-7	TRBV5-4	ASSLVVDGEQY
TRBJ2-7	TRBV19	ASSIIGGSYEQY
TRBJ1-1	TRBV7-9	ASSIWTGNTEAF
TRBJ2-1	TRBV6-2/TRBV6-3	ASSYTSGSYRTYNEQF
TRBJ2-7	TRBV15	ATRGSGTNEQY
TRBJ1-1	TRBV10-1	ASSELGDMNTEAF
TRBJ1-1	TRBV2	ASSYESGTEAF
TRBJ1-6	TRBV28	ASSPSSRGIRSTLH
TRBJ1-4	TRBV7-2	ASSLGPGGTNEKLF
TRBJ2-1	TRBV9	ASSLTSGTSYNEQF
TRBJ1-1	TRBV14	ASSRQVNTEAF
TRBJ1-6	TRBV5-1	ASSQDRGNSPLH
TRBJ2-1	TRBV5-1	ASSLVSGGNEQF
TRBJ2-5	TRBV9	ASSVGGSQETQY
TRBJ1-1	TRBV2	ASSTQGGTEAF
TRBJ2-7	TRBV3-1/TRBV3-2	ASSQLAGARYEQY
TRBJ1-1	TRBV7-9	ASSFPPGHRNTEAF